One and the same sample provided the 22 T cell receptor beta chains below, sequenced in a study of cytomegalovirus exposure and HLA in healthy donors. Libraries were prepared by immunoSEQ multiplex PCR; TCRdb keeps only in-frame clonotypes and omits some of them. The sample carries around 250,000 clones, about 90% recorded once. Sequenced: PBMCs. These receptors were taken from a woman aged 25 to 39 in good health and CMV-seronegative.

The chain has TRBV27 and TRBJ2-7; D tentatively fits TRBD1 or TRBD2 (6 bases each). The germline gives CDR1 MNHEY, CDR2 SMNVEV (reference sequence). This CDR3 comprises 14 residues. V was clipped by 2 bases and J by 3 bases, with 11 bases between them. The DNA of the CDR3 is TGTGCCAGCAGTTTAAGGGGGGACTTCTACGAGCAGTACTTC. Translating it yields CASSLRGDFYEQYF.

With regard to this clone: A much larger clonotype is one base distant, so this may be a read error. This rearrangement joins TRBV14 to TRBJ2-7; 7 positions match TRBD1. Trimming at V came to 5 bases and at J to 4 bases, leaving 5 bases not matched to a gene. The germline CDR1 and CDR2 sequences are SGHDN and FVKESK. This CDR3 comprises 13 residues. The CDR3 region has the DNA TGTGCCAGCAGCTCCGGCAGGGGGTACGAGCAGTACTTC. Translating gives CASSSGRGYEQYF.

The chain links TRBV15 to TRBJ2-7; 10 nucleotides agree with TRBD1. The CDR3 extends over 16 amino acids. Germline V CDR1 and CDR2: LNHNV, YYDKDF (reference sequence). Unmatched junction bases numbered 9, after V lost 5 bases and J lost 2 bases. CDR3 loop: CATSGQDRGNPYEQYF. CDR3 in DNA: TGTGCCACCAGCGGCCAGGACAGGGGGAACCCCTACGAGCAGTACTTC.

This rearrangement joins TRBV6-6 to TRBJ2-7; D gene ambiguous. CDR1 is MNHNY, CDR2 SVGAGI, per germline (reference sequence). The CDR3 loop spans 12 amino acids. The V end lost 0 bases, the J end lost 3 bases, and 3 bases lay between the germline ends. This CDR3 is CASSYSRYEQYF. The CDR3 nucleotides are TGTGCCAGCAGTTACTCTCGCTACGAGCAGTACTTC.

V is TRBV15 and J is TRBJ2-7; perhaps TRBD2 as D (6 bases). Trimming pared 2 bases from V and 7 bases from J, leaving 15 bases between. The CDR3 loop spans 14 amino acids. Germline-derived CDR1 and CDR2 are LNHNV and YYDKDF (reference sequence). CDR3 nucleotide sequence: TGTGCCACCAGCAGACGACTACTCCGGGAGGAGCAGTACTTC. This translates into CATSRRLLREEQYF.

V usage is TRBV19 and J usage is TRBJ2-6; 9 bases fit TRBD1. Trimming at V came to 7 bases and at J to 1 base, leaving 8 bases not matched to a gene. The CDR3 contains 17 residues. CDR1 and CDR2 from the germline V gene are LNHDA and SQIVND (reference sequence). The CDR3 nucleotides read TGTGCCAGTACCCAACAGGGGGCAGCTTCTGGGGCCAACGTCCTGACTTTC. It specifies CASTQQGAASGANVLTF.

The chain is built from TRBV18 and TRBJ2-2; D gene unclear. CDR3 length equals 14 residues. Germline-derived CDR1 and CDR2 are KGHSH and LQKENI. V was shortened by 5 bases and J by 5 bases, with 12 bases between the two germline ends. The CDR3 DNA is TGTGCCAGCTCAAAGATCTCGGAGACCGGGGAGCTGTTTTTT. Translation: CASSKISETGELFF.

This chain connects TRBV11-2 to TRBJ2-1; D may correspond to TRBD1 or TRBD2 (5 bases each). CDR1 and CDR2 from the germline V gene are SGHAT and FQNNGV. CDR3 length: 15 amino acids. The germline V and J ends were trimmed by 1 base and 5 bases, with 12 bases remaining between them. The DNA of the CDR3 is TGTGCCAGCAGCTTAGTACGGGGCTCTCACAATGAGCAGTTCTTC. It specifies CASSLVRGSHNEQFF.

Of note for this clone: The junction departs from the called germline gene at one end, perhaps through a read error. J is TRBJ2-5 and V is TRBV4-3, with D uncertain. CDR3 length equals 13 residues. The germline CDR1 and CDR2 sequences are LGHNA and YSLEER. The DNA for the CDR3 is TGCGCCAGCAGCCAAGAAACTAATACGGACGCGGACTTC. Its protein product is CASSQETNTDADF.

The V and J genes are TRBV7-9 and TRBJ2-5; 8 nucleotides agree with TRBD2. Per germline, CDR1 SEHNR and CDR2 FQNEAQ (reference sequence). The CDR3 is 13 residues long. Trimming cost V 5 bases and J 2 bases; bases outside gene matches: 1. As DNA, the CDR3 is TGTGCCAGCAGCCGGGGGGGGCAAGAGACCCAGTACTTC. It is translated as CASSRGGQETQYF.

The chain joins TRBV27 to TRBJ2-2; D is perhaps TRBD2 (5 bases). The germline V gene has CDR1 MNHEY and CDR2 SMNVEV (reference sequence). CDR3 length: 14 amino acids. The ends were cut back, 4 bases at V and 5 bases at J, with 11 bases in the middle. CDR3 sequence (DNA): TGTGCCAGCAGTTCAGGACTTCGGACCGGGGAGCTGTTTTTT. It yields the protein CASSSGLRTGELFF.

J is TRBJ2-4 and V is TRBV27; TRBD1 aligns across 7 bases. V shed 5 bases, J shed 4 bases, and the junction held 5 bases outside the gene matches. From germline, CDR1 is MNHEY and CDR2 SMNVEV (reference sequence). The CDR3 has 14 residues. The CDR3 loop is CASSPRDRKNIQYF. CDR3 nucleotide sequence: TGTGCCAGCAGTCCCCGGGACAGAAAAAACATTCAGTACTTC.

This clone was seen only once. The gene calls are TRBV27 and TRBJ2-5; tentatively, D is TRBD1 (6 bases). Germline CDR1 reads MNHEY; CDR2 reads SMNVEV (reference sequence). There are 14 residues in the CDR3. V was clipped by 2 bases and J by 5 bases, with 12 bases between them. CDR3 DNA: TGTGCCAGCAGTTTACTCACAGGGCGGGAGACCCAGTACTTC. It translates to CASSLLTGRETQYF.

V and J are TRBV2 and TRBJ2-1; D tentatively fits TRBD1 or TRBD2 (6 bases each). V lost 6 bases, J lost 4 bases, and 22 bases lay in between. There are 17 residues in the CDR3. The germline gives CDR1 SNHLY, CDR2 FYNNEI. This chain's CDR3 is CASRKALGGGQYNEQFF. The CDR3 bases are TGTGCCAGCAGAAAAGCGTTGGGGGGAGGACAGTACAATGAGCAGTTCTTC.

The genes are TRBV27 and TRBJ2-7, with D unresolved. Germline V lookup: CDR1 MNHEY, CDR2 SMNVEV (reference sequence). V lost 5 bases, J lost 3 bases, and 14 bases lay in between. The CDR3 extends over 14 amino acids. The CDR3 reads CASSRSLGLYEQYF. Written as DNA, the CDR3 is TGTGCCAGCAGTCGATCTTTAGGCCTCTACGAGCAGTACTTC.

This clone was counted a few times. The chain couples TRBV15 to TRBJ1-5, with D hard to call. Germline V lookup: CDR1 LNHNV, CDR2 YYDKDF (reference sequence). Trimming stripped 4 bases from V and 2 bases from J, with 9 bases between. This CDR3 contains 14 residues. The CDR3 is CATSTEPGNQPQHF. The CDR3 DNA reads as TGTGCCACCAGCACCGAGCCGGGCAATCAGCCCCAGCATTTT.

The gene calls are TRBV9 and TRBJ1-5, with no clear D. CDR1 and CDR2 from the germline V gene are SGDLS and YYNGEE. This CDR3 comprises 14 residues. Trimming cost V 0 bases and J 3 bases, with 7 bases left between them. The CDR3 protein is CASSVGSDNQPQHF. The CDR3 bases are TGTGCCAGCAGCGTAGGTTCGGACAATCAGCCCCAGCATTTT.

Comment on this clone: The junction shows a germline mismatch at one end, possibly a read error. The rearrangement uses TRBV6-7 and TRBJ2-1, with D possibly TRBD2 on 5 matching bases. TRBV6-7 falls under the ORF class, with uncertain function. This CDR3 has 15 amino acids. The DNA for the CDR3 is TGTGCCAGCAGTAACTCCGGGATTCTTATCTCTGAGCAGTTCTTC. Translation: CASSNSGILISEQFF.

This clone has a count of ten or more. The gene calls are TRBV5-1 and TRBJ2-7; D is uncertain. CDR3 length: 12 amino acids. Trimming pared 3 bases from V and 5 bases from J, leaving 9 bases between. The germline gives CDR1 SGHRS, CDR2 YFSETQ. The CDR3 DNA follows: TGCGCCAGCAGCTATGACCCCAACGAGCAGTACTTC. Translating gives CASSYDPNEQYF.

The chain is built from TRBV27 and TRBJ2-6; the D gene could be TRBD1 or TRBD2 (5 bases each). Germline assignment: CDR1 MNHEY and CDR2 SMNVEV (reference sequence). The V end was cut by 6 bases, the J end by 0 bases, with 21 bases between. This CDR3 contains 19 residues. CDR3 residues: CASSSKQFWGFSGANVLTF. In DNA form, the CDR3 reads TGTGCCAGCAGCTCCAAACAGTTTTGGGGGTTCTCTGGGGCCAACGTCCTGACTTTC. The full variable domain, in which reference TRBV27 and TRBJ2-6 provide the parts outside the CDR3, is EAQVTQNPRYLITVTGKKLTVTCSQNMNHEYMSWYRQDPGLGLRQIYYSMNVEVTDKGDVPEGYKVSRKEKRNFPLILESPSPNQTSLYFCASSSKQFWGFSGANVLTFGAGSRLTVL.

CDR3 region: CASSQGVSNPYEQYF. The CDR3 DNA reads TGTGCCAGCAGCCAAGGGGTATCGAATCCCTACGAGCAGTACTTC. The chain couples TRBV4-2 to TRBJ2-7; D unclear. The V and J ends lost 1 base and 2 bases respectively, with 12 bases between them. This CDR3 spans 15 amino acids. Per germline, CDR1 LGHNA and CDR2 YNFKEQ.

V and J are TRBV4-3 and TRBJ2-7; D is possibly TRBD2 (6 bases). This CDR3 comprises 14 residues. V was cut by 4 bases and J by 0 bases, with 10 bases left in between. CDR1 LGHNA and CDR2 YSLEER come from the germline V gene. CDR3 in amino acids: CASSRDFSSYEQYF. Here the CDR3 DNA reads TGCGCCAGCAGCCGGGACTTTAGCTCCTACGAGCAGTACTTC.